This T cell receptor beta chain was recovered during a study of T cells in pancreatic ductal adenocarcinoma. Findings and caveats of the study: Tumor and blood clonality did not differ significantly, about 0.11 versus 0.078.

The method was immunoSEQ multiplex PCR; TCRdb's version includes in-frame clones alone and lacks a portion of them. The sample lists some 16,000 clones; approximately 90% were seen once. A word on this clone: Its antigen remains unidentified.

Germline-derived CDR1 and CDR2 are MDHEN and SYDVKM. The CDR3 loop spans 12 amino acids. V lost 9 bases and J lost 9, with 15 bases in between. No neoadjuvant therapy was given to the selected pancreatic ductal adenocarcinoma patients before their surgery. This clonotype originated in a human donor with pancreatic ductal adenocarcinoma. Sequencing was performed on PBMCs. The V gene is TRBV28, the J gene TRBJ2-1; TRBD2 might be the D (6 bases). DNA for the CDR3: TGTGCCAGTAGACTAGTCTTGGGTGAGCAGTTCTTC. It yields the protein CASRLVLGEQFF. The full variable domain, rest sourced from reference TRBV28 and TRBJ2-1, is DVKVTQSSRYLVKRTGEKVFLECVQDMDHENMFWYRQDPGLGLRLIYFSYDVKMKEKGDIPEGYSVSREKKERFSLILESASTNQTSMYLCASRLVLGEQFFGPGTRLTVL.